These 30 T cell receptor beta chains share one sample of origin, sequenced in a study of shared clonotypes between healthy human individuals. Sequencing was performed with immunoSEQ multiplex PCR; in TCRdb, only in-frame clones are kept and a portion is missing. Among millions of clones listed, about 92% were seen once. The specimen was naive CD4+ T cells from PBMCs. Subset noted: CD45RA+ positively selected. All receptors derive from a young man in good health. Some clones in this sample may be carry-over from other donors' samples.

The chain has TRBV5-1 and TRBJ2-7; 9 bases line up with TRBD1. Germline V CDR1 and CDR2: SGHRS, YFSETQ. With V trimmed by 0 bases and J by 3 bases, 10 bases remained unmatched. The CDR3 totals 17 residues. The CDR3 DNA reads as TGCGCCAGCAGCTTGGCGCCAGACAGGGGGTTTGGCTACGAGCAGTACTTC. It yields the protein CASSLAPDRGFGYEQYF.

CDR3 amino acids: CASSLELTYGYTF. CDR3 bases: TGTGCCAGCAGCTTGGAGCTGACCTATGGCTACACCTTC. The V and J genes are TRBV5-6 and TRBJ1-2, with D unresolved. The CDR3 extends over 13 amino acids. V dropped 0 bases and J dropped 4 bases, with 7 bases sitting between them. Germline loops: CDR1 SGHDT, CDR2 YYEEEE.

The chain uses TRBV6-6 and TRBJ1-2; 10 bases match TRBD1. The J segment lost 7 bases and the V segment lost 4 bases, leaving 6 bases of the junction unmatched. CDR1 and CDR2 from the germline V gene are MNHNY and SVGAGI (reference sequence). The CDR3 totals 14 residues. The CDR3 nucleotides are TGTGCCAGCAGTTTCGACAGGGGGCTGGGTGGCTACACCTTC. This gives the protein CASSFDRGLGGYTF.

The chain combines TRBV27 with TRBJ2-3, with D perhaps given as TRBD1 or TRBD2 (5 bases each). This CDR3 spans 13 amino acids. Germline CDR1 and CDR2: MNHEY and SMNVEV (reference sequence). V shed 7 bases and J shed 4 bases, with 12 bases lying between them. The CDR3: CASTHGGSDTQYF. In DNA form, the CDR3 reads TGTGCCAGCACCCATGGGGGTTCAGATACGCAGTATTTT.

This chain links TRBV6-6 with TRBJ1-1; a possible D gene is TRBD1 (6 bases). Trimming left V 5 bases short and J 6 bases short, with 10 bases between. Germline assignment: CDR1 MNHNY and CDR2 SVGAGI (reference sequence). This CDR3 contains 12 residues. The CDR3 loop reads CASSDRTAEAFF. CDR3 DNA: TGTGCCAGCAGTGACAGGACAGCTGAAGCTTTCTTT.

The V and J genes are TRBV7-2 and TRBJ1-1; D is possibly TRBD1 (5 bases). V dropped 1 base and J dropped 1 base, with 13 bases sitting between them. CDR1 and CDR2 (germline): SGHTA, FQGNSA. This CDR3 is 16 amino acids long. The CDR3 spells CASSLVGTTKNTEAFF. Written as DNA, the CDR3 is TGTGCCAGCAGCTTAGTTGGGACTACCAAGAACACTGAAGCTTTCTTT.

The rearrangement uses TRBV5-4 and TRBJ2-6; TRBD2 is a possible D gene (5 bases). With 5 bases removed from V and 0 bases from J, the gap between germline ends came to 18 bases. Germline V CDR1 and CDR2: SGHNT, YYREEE (reference sequence). The CDR3 extends over 18 amino acids. The CDR3 region is CASSIGLRASSGANVLTF. The DNA of the CDR3 is TGTGCCAGCAGTATAGGGCTGCGGGCCTCCTCTGGGGCCAACGTCCTGACTTTC.

The CDR3 here is CASSPRSSGANVLTF. CDR3 DNA sequence: TGTGCCAGCAGTCCCAGGAGCTCTGGGGCCAACGTCCTGACTTTC. The rearrangement links TRBV25-1 to TRBJ2-6; D gene unclear. The CDR3 totals 15 residues. Germline V gene sequence: CDR1 MGHDK, CDR2 SYGVNS. V gave up 5 bases and J gave up 0 bases, with 8 bases separating them.

The chain uses TRBV7-3 and TRBJ2-1, with D perhaps matching TRBD1 or TRBD2 (6 bases each). CDR1 SGHTA and CDR2 FQGTGA come from the germline V gene. The CDR3 contains 16 residues. Trimming stripped 5 bases from V and 1 base from J, with 15 bases between. CDR3 sequence (DNA): TGTGCCAGCAGCCTGGGGGGCTACAGTTCCTACAATGAGCAGTTCTTC. Its protein is CASSLGGYSSYNEQFF.

Only one count was recorded for this clone. CDR3 loop: CASSDRRGQGYTF. For the CDR3, the DNA is TGTGCCAGCAGTGATAGAAGGGGGCAAGGCTACACCTTC. This chain links TRBV25-1 with TRBJ1-2; 7 nucleotides agree with TRBD1. Germline CDR1 and CDR2: MGHDK and SYGVNS. Trimming removed 3 bases from V and 8 bases from J; junction bases left unmatched: 6. The CDR3 spans 13 residues.

About this clone: This specimen includes other DNA sequences encoding the same CDR3. The rearrangement links TRBV5-1 to TRBJ2-3; 8 bases line up with TRBD2. Unmatched junction bases numbered 0, after V lost 2 bases and J lost 1 base. The CDR3 extends over 14 amino acids. Germline V lookup: CDR1 SGHRS, CDR2 YFSETQ. In DNA form, the CDR3 reads TGCGCCAGCAGCTTAGCGGGAGGCACAGATACGCAGTATTTT. Translated: CASSLAGGTDTQYF.

As regards this clone: The sample holds other DNA sequences that translate to the same CDR3. The CDR3 spells CASSPGQGSSYEQYF. CDR3 coding DNA: TGTGCCAGCAGCCCGGGCCAGGGGAGCTCCTACGAGCAGTACTTC. The chain links TRBV11-3 to TRBJ2-7, with a tentative D call TRBD1 (6 bases). Germline V gene lookup returns CDR1 SGHNT and CDR2 YENEEA. This CDR3 is 15 amino acids long. Trimming removed 5 bases at V and 0 bases at J, with 14 bases between.

V and J are TRBV18 and TRBJ1-5; D gene uncertain. V dropped 1 base and J dropped 4 bases, with 8 bases sitting between them. The CDR3 covers 14 residues. Germline lookup yields CDR1 KGHSH and CDR2 LQKENI. The CDR3 is CASSPRAQNQPQHF. The CDR3 DNA sequence: TGTGCCAGCTCACCACGCGCCCAGAATCAGCCCCAGCATTTT.

V usage is TRBV6-1 and J usage is TRBJ2-7, with TRBD1 matching 9 bases. The germline gives CDR1 MNHNS, CDR2 SASEGT. Unmatched junction bases numbered 4, after V lost 6 bases and J lost 1 base. The CDR3 totals 14 residues. CDR3 sequence reads: CASRAGQGSYEQYF. The CDR3 coding sequence is TGTGCCAGCAGGGCGGGACAGGGTTCCTACGAGCAGTACTTC.

To note about this clone: Different DNA sequences within this sample yield the same CDR3. The rearrangement links TRBV5-1 to TRBJ1-2; D gene ambiguous. From germline, CDR1 is SGHRS and CDR2 YFSETQ. The V end was cut by 0 bases, the J end by 7 bases, with 7 bases between. The CDR3 totals 12 residues. CDR3 loop: CASSLGGLGYTF. The CDR3 DNA reads as TGCGCCAGCAGCTTGGGAGGGCTTGGCTACACCTTC.

The CDR3 is CASSETVNEQFF. DNA for the CDR3: TGTGCCAGCAGTGAGACAGTGAATGAGCAGTTCTTC. The chain uses TRBV2 and TRBJ2-1, with a tentative D call TRBD1 (5 bases). The V and J ends lost 3 bases and 7 bases respectively, with 7 bases between them. This CDR3 is 12 amino acids long. The germline gives CDR1 SNHLY, CDR2 FYNNEI.

The V and J genes are TRBV27 and TRBJ2-3; D may be TRBD1 or TRBD2 (6 bases each). The CDR3 covers 15 residues. V dropped 7 bases and J dropped 0 bases, with 14 bases sitting between them. In germline, CDR1 is MNHEY, CDR2 SMNVEV (reference sequence). This CDR3 reads CASTPWGASTDTQYF. The CDR3 coding sequence is TGTGCCAGCACCCCATGGGGGGCGAGCACAGATACGCAGTATTTT.

The J gene is TRBJ1-4, the V gene TRBV2; D might be TRBD1 (5 bases). V was trimmed by 1 base and J by 12 bases, leaving 12 bases between them. This CDR3 has 13 residues. Germline-derived CDR1 and CDR2 are SNHLY and FYNNEI. The DNA of the CDR3 is TGTGCCAGCAGTGAAGGGGGGACGGGGGAACTGTTTTTT. Its translation: CASSEGGTGELFF.

Only one count was recorded for this clone. The gene calls are TRBV7-9 and TRBJ2-3; D ambiguous. The CDR3 totals 16 residues. Germline V CDR1 and CDR2: SEHNR, FQNEAQ (reference sequence). V lost 1 base and J 2 bases, leaving 13 bases between the germline ends. The CDR3 region is CASSLGHPGYTDTQYF. The CDR3 DNA reads TGTGCCAGCAGCTTAGGGCATCCTGGATACACAGATACGCAGTATTTT.

This rearrangement joins TRBV28 to TRBJ2-3, with TRBD1 identical over 7 bases. V shed 6 bases and J 13 bases; nucleotides not matched to a gene: 7. Germline CDR1 and CDR2: MDHEN and SYDVKM. CDR3 length equals 11 residues. This CDR3 is CASSHEQGKYF. For the CDR3, the DNA is TGTGCCAGCAGCCACGAACAGGGGAAGTATTTT.

CDR3 amino acids: CASSFRGTGRHNEQFF. Here the CDR3 DNA reads TGTGCCAGCAGTTTCCGGGGGACAGGGCGACACAATGAGCAGTTCTTC. V is TRBV28 and J is TRBJ2-1, with 9 bases lining up with TRBD1. Germline CDR1 is MDHEN and CDR2 is SYDVKM. The junction had 8 bases not matched to a gene; V was cut back by 3 bases and J by 5 bases. This CDR3 has 16 residues.

The genes are TRBV14 and TRBJ2-1; D unresolved. The germline gives CDR1 SGHDN, CDR2 FVKESK. Trimming shortened V by 1 base and J by 8 bases, and 21 bases separated the two germline ends. The CDR3 totals 17 residues. Here the CDR3 reads CASSQGRRALGFHEQFF. In DNA, the CDR3 is TGTGCCAGCAGCCAAGGAAGACGGGCCTTAGGTTTCCATGAGCAGTTCTTC.

There are a few counts of this clone. CDR3 loop: CASSRQVGTDTQYF. The CDR3 nucleotides read TGTGCCAGCAGCCGACAGGTGGGGACAGATACGCAGTATTTT. V gene TRBV28 combines with J gene TRBJ2-3, with D tentatively TRBD1 (6 bases). Between the trimmed V and J ends, which lost 6 bases and 3 bases, there was a span of 13 bases. The CDR3 runs to 14 residues. Germline assignment: CDR1 MDHEN and CDR2 SYDVKM.

This clone was detected once. The sample contains more than one DNA sequence encoding this CDR3. This chain connects TRBV5-1 to TRBJ2-5, with TRBD1 matching over 8 bases. J was trimmed by 4 bases and V by 4 bases; bases with no gene match: 3. Germline CDR1 is SGHRS and CDR2 is YFSETQ. The CDR3 consists of 13 residues. Written as DNA, the CDR3 is TGCGCCAGCAGCCTACAGGGGGGAGAGACCCAGTACTTC. This translates into CASSLQGGETQYF.

The V call is TRBV7-8, the J call TRBJ1-1, with D possibly matching TRBD1 (5 bases). Germline CDR1 and CDR2: SGHVS and FQNEAQ. V was pared by 0 bases and J by 0 bases, with 11 bases between. This CDR3 is built from 16 residues. In DNA form, the CDR3 reads TGTGCCAGCAGCTTAGCTAGGGGAGGTATGAACACTGAAGCTTTCTTT. Amino acid sequence: CASSLARGGMNTEAFF.

The chain combines TRBV27 with TRBJ2-7; D remains ambiguous. This CDR3 is 11 amino acids long. Trimming stripped 6 bases from V and 10 bases from J, with 13 bases between. Germline V gene data show CDR1 as MNHEY and CDR2 as SMNVEV (reference sequence). CDR3 sequence: CASRAMADQYF. CDR3 nucleotides: TGTGCCAGCAGGGCCATGGCAGATCAGTACTTC.

The V call is TRBV6-1, the J call TRBJ2-7; 7 positions agree with TRBD1. Germline V gene lookup returns CDR1 MNHNS and CDR2 SASEGT. The length of the CDR3 is 14 residues. The junction had 9 bases not matched to a gene; V was cut back by 7 bases and J by 3 bases. This chain's CDR3 is CASTQDRVLYEQYF. The CDR3 DNA reads TGTGCCAGCACCCAAGACAGGGTCCTCTACGAGCAGTACTTC.

This chain uses TRBV7-3 with TRBJ2-2, with D perhaps assigned TRBD1 or TRBD2 (5 bases each). Trimming took off 2 bases at V and 3 bases at J, with 7 bases between the two ends. The CDR3 length is 14 residues. Germline V gives CDR1 SGHTA, CDR2 FQGTGA. The CDR3 spells CASSLSGHTGELFF. The DNA of the CDR3 is TGTGCCAGCAGCTTATCGGGACACACCGGGGAGCTGTTTTTT.

The chain employs TRBV28 and TRBJ2-3; 10 bases match TRBD1. The CDR3 runs 15 residues. Germline CDR1 is MDHEN and CDR2 is SYDVKM. V shed 6 bases and J 6 bases; nucleotides not matched to a gene: 9. CDR3 sequence reads: CASSLGQGRLDTQYF. DNA for the CDR3: TGTGCCAGCAGCCTGGGACAGGGGAGGTTGGATACGCAGTATTTT.

The CDR3 region is CASSPLKTGRGPGELFF. CDR3 sequence (DNA): TGTGCCAGCAGCCCCCTAAAGACAGGGAGGGGTCCCGGGGAGCTGTTTTTT. V and J are TRBV11-2 and TRBJ2-2, with D perhaps matching TRBD1 or TRBD2 (7 bases each). CDR1 and CDR2 from the germline V gene are SGHAT and FQNNGV. The CDR3 is 17 amino acids. V was clipped by 5 bases and J by 6 bases, with 22 bases between them.